This T cell receptor (beta chain) was identified in a study of glioma-infiltrating T cells after dendritic cell vaccination. Repertoires were generated with immunoSEQ multiplex PCR, while TCRdb's copy carries only in-frame clones and drops some. The table has more than 95,000 clones, 90% seen once; the top ten hold roughly 3%. Time point here: after dendritic cell vaccination, including at tumor progression/relapse. This sequence originates from a human donor with glioblastoma. Sequenced here: blood, sampled after dendritic cell vaccination.

The CDR3 region has the DNA TGTGCCAGCAGCTTGGGACAGGGGGTGAACACCGGGGAGCTGTTTTTT. As protein: CASSLGQGVNTGELFF. The genes are TRBV11-2 and TRBJ2-2; 11 bases agree with TRBD1. In germline, CDR1 is SGHAT, CDR2 FQNNGV. V was pared by 3 bases and J by 1 base, with 1 base of the junction left unmatched. The CDR3 contains 16 residues. Together with reference TRBV11-2 and TRBJ2-2, the CDR3 gives the full variable domain: EAGVAQSPRYKIIEKRQSVAFWCNPISGHATLYWYQQILGQGPKLLIQFQNNGVVDDSQLPKDRFSAERLKGVDSTLKIQPAKLEDSAVYLCASSLGQGVNTGELFFGEGSRLTVL.